Detailed here is one TCR beta chain. Its antigen is not known. The data are from a study of T cells in Graves' hyperthyroidism and ophthalmopathy. Uncontrolled infections, other autoimmune diseases, pregnancy or lactation led to exclusion of patients. The V end lost 4 bases, the J end lost 0 bases, and 16 bases lay between the germline ends. CDR3 size: 16 residues. The germline V gene has CDR1 SGHDT and CDR2 YYEEEE. Broader study findings: Progression to ophthalmopathy was predicted a median of roughly 6.5 months early.

What was amplified from RNA transcripts were TCR beta CDR3 regions. The HTBI primer set drove a first-round RT-PCR of the TCR CDR3. Each CDR3 protein gets one entry after TCRdb re-called the multiplex PCR reads with MiXCR. The table lists around 450,000 distinct CDR3 sequences, roughly an eighth of them singletons, with 5.3% in the top ten. Source material: blood. The chain employs TRBV5-6 and TRBJ1-2; D may be TRBD1 (6 bases). The clonotype comes from a woman aged 18-30 years with Graves' hyperthyroidism. CDR3 bases: TGTGCCAGCAGCACAAGGGGACATCGAGCTAACTATGGCTACACCTTC. It translates to CASSTRGHRANYGYTF.